A selection of T cell receptor beta chains follows, all from one sample in a study of T cell responses to AZD1222 COVID-19 vaccine. The method was immunoSEQ multiplex PCR; TCRdb's version includes in-frame clones alone and lacks a portion of them. The sample lists 72,000 or so clones, about 85% occurring once. Sequenced material: peripheral blood, taken on day 0 of AZD1222 vaccination. Source of these receptors: an adult in good health. CDR3s include the opening cysteine and the closing phenylalanine or tryptophan. Each record gives: D gene, V gene, clone size, J gene, CDR3 protein, CDR3 DNA. A D gene is named only where the DNA matches it firmly. Some rows mark clone size as missing; the rest say once, few, many or name a class of expanded clone.

d_gene: TRBD1; v_gene: TRBV6-5; abundance: -; j_gene: TRBJ1-1; CDR3aa: CASSLTGGTEAFF; CDR3nt: TGTGCCAGCAGTCTTACAGGGGGAACTGAAGCTTTCTTT
d_gene: -; v_gene: TRBV6-5; abundance: -; j_gene: TRBJ1-1; CDR3aa: CASILTGTENTEAFF; CDR3nt: TGTGCCAGCATACTCACGGGCACGGAGAACACTGAAGCTTTCTTT
d_gene: -; v_gene: TRBV13; abundance: -; j_gene: TRBJ1-3; CDR3aa: CASSRGNKGNTIYF; CDR3nt: TGTGCCAGCAGCCGGGGGAATAAAGGAAACACCATATATTTT
d_gene: -; v_gene: TRBV14; abundance: -; j_gene: TRBJ1-1; CDR3aa: CASSQRLGLGTEAFF; CDR3nt: TGTGCCAGCAGCCAGCGTTTGGGCCTGGGGACTGAAGCTTTCTTT
d_gene: -; v_gene: TRBV11-1; abundance: once; j_gene: TRBJ2-3; CDR3aa: CASSFSSGEVADTQYF; CDR3nt: TGTGCCAGCAGCTTCTCGAGCGGAGAGGTGGCAGATACGCAGTATTTT
d_gene: -; v_gene: TRBV10-3; abundance: -; j_gene: TRBJ1-4; CDR3aa: CAIGSTNEKLFF; CDR3nt: TGTGCCATTGGTTCAACTAATGAAAAACTGTTTTTT
d_gene: -; v_gene: TRBV27; abundance: -; j_gene: TRBJ1-6; CDR3aa: CATREGYYNSPLHF; CDR3nt: TGTGCCACGAGAGAGGGATACTATAATTCACCCCTCCACTTT
d_gene: TRBD1; v_gene: TRBV11-2; abundance: -; j_gene: TRBJ1-2; CDR3aa: CASSPQTGGYGYTF; CDR3nt: TGTGCCAGCAGCCCACAGACAGGGGGCTATGGCTACACCTTC
d_gene: -; v_gene: TRBV27; abundance: -; j_gene: TRBJ2-3; CDR3aa: CASSLWGAGDTQYF; CDR3nt: TGTGCCAGCAGTTTATGGGGGGCTGGGGATACGCAGTATTTT
d_gene: -; v_gene: TRBV3-1/TRBV3-2; abundance: -; j_gene: TRBJ1-3; CDR3aa: CASSPDTNSGNTIYF; CDR3nt: TGTGCCAGCAGCCCCGACACCAACTCTGGAAACACCATATATTTT